The 18 T cell receptor beta chains listed next were all sequenced from one sample in a study of blood T cells in healthy people across ages. A second PCR, run for roughly 7 to 12 cycles, used a sample-barcoded 5' primer plus a J-beta primer mix. TCRdb called the 5' RACE reads again in MiXCR, with one record for every CDR3 protein. Here the sample spans 650,000 to 900,000 distinct CDR3 sequences, 62% being singletons. Input material: blood. The receptors originated from a man aged 25 to 40 in good health.

This clonotype has just a few counts. V and J are TRBV29-1 and TRBJ2-1, with 8 bases that match TRBD1. The CDR3 consists of 13 residues. V was clipped by 3 bases and J by 6 bases; unmatched bases: 4. Germline V gene data show CDR1 as SQVTM and CDR2 as ANQGSEA. CDR3: CSVDGTGSNEQFF. For the CDR3, the DNA is TGCAGCGTTGATGGGACAGGTAGCAATGAGCAGTTCTTC.

This sequence joins TRBV7-2 and TRBJ2-5; D is uncertain. Trimming pared 1 base from V and 1 base from J, leaving 10 bases between. The CDR3 extends over 15 amino acids. Germline lookup yields CDR1 SGHTA and CDR2 FQGNSA. CDR3 region: CASSLGVRFQETQYF. In DNA form, the CDR3 reads TGTGCCAGCAGCTTAGGAGTTCGCTTCCAAGAGACCCAGTACTTC.

This clonotype was counted at least ten times. This sequence joins TRBV11-2 and TRBJ2-4, with D unresolved. The CDR3 covers 14 residues. V was cut by 5 bases and J by 0 bases, with 8 bases left in between. Per germline, CDR1 SGHAT and CDR2 FQNNGV. CDR3 residues: CASSRGLAKNIQYF. Written as DNA, the CDR3 is TGTGCCAGCAGCCGCGGTCTAGCCAAAAACATTCAGTACTTC.

The chain employs TRBV4-3 and TRBJ2-7; 8 nucleotides line up with TRBD2. The end of the DNA fits TRBJ2-5 better, so the J call may be wrong. Germline-derived CDR1 and CDR2 are LGHNA and YSLEER. CDR3 size: 16 residues. This CDR3 reads CASSQEIGRGEETQYF. The CDR3 DNA reads TGCGCCAGCAGCCAAGAAATAGGGCGGGGGGAGGAGACCCAGTACTTC.

This chain links TRBV4-2 with TRBJ2-5, with TRBD2 matching 10 bases. With V trimmed by 4 bases and J by 1 base, 12 bases remained unmatched. CDR3 length: 18 residues. Germline CDR1 reads LGHNA; CDR2 reads YNFKEQ. In DNA, the CDR3 is TGTGCCAGCAGCCCATCCCTAACTAGCGGGGCTATCCAAGAGACCCAGTACTTC. This codes for CASSPSLTSGAIQETQYF.

This clonotype was detected only once. The chain employs TRBV12-3 or TRBV12-4 and TRBJ2-1; tentative D call: TRBD2 (5 bases). The CDR3 is made up of 15 amino acids. Trimming took 6 bases from V and 0 from J, leaving 12 bases between them. The CDR3 DNA reads TGTGCCAGCAGGTTTTACCGGGGCTCCTACAATGAGCAGTTCTTC. Its protein product is CASRFYRGSYNEQFF.

The rearrangement uses TRBV28 and TRBJ2-1; no definite D call. CDR3 length: 14 amino acids. The germline gives CDR1 MDHEN, CDR2 SYDVKM. Trimming took 6 bases from V and 3 from J, leaving 12 bases between them. The CDR3 DNA sequence: TGTGCCAGCAGCACTCACTACTTCTACAATGAGCAGTTCTTC. Its protein is CASSTHYFYNEQFF.

The table lists this clonotype with a count of one. The chain recombines TRBV20-1 with TRBJ2-7, with 7 bases that match TRBD2. V shed 0 bases and J 7 bases; nucleotides not matched to a gene: 6. The CDR3 extends over 13 amino acids. Germline V lookup: CDR1 DFQATT, CDR2 SNEGSKA (reference sequence). The CDR3, as DNA: TGCAGTGCTAGAGATAGTATGGGGGGGGAGCAGTACTTC. Encoded protein: CSARDSMGGEQYF.

CDR3 sequence: CASSVDTANTGELFF. The CDR3 DNA follows: TGTGCCAGCAGCGTAGATACCGCCAACACCGGGGAGCTGTTTTTT. V and J are TRBV7-6 and TRBJ2-2, with no clear D. V lost 5 bases and J 2 bases, leaving 12 bases between the germline ends. This CDR3 has 15 amino acids. CDR1 SGHVS and CDR2 FNYEAQ come from the germline V gene.

The chain links TRBV6-5 to TRBJ2-5; a weak D match, TRBD2 (5 bases). The end of the DNA is better explained by TRBJ2-1, so the J call may be wrong. The CDR3 is made up of 16 amino acids. Germline CDR1 and CDR2: MNHEY and SVGAGI. CDR3 DNA sequence: TGTGCCAGCAGTTCCCAGTTCCTACTCAGGTGGGAGACCCAGTTCTTC. Its protein is CASSSQFLLRWETQFF.

The gene calls are TRBV12-3 or TRBV12-4 and TRBJ1-5; no definite D call. The CDR3 loop spans 15 amino acids. V lost 1 base and J 0 bases, leaving 7 bases between the germline ends. The CDR3 spells CASSLEADSNQPQHF. CDR3 in DNA: TGTGCCAGCAGTTTAGAGGCGGATAGCAATCAGCCCCAGCATTTT.

This clonotype was counted a few times. The V gene is TRBV7-2, the J gene TRBJ2-1; D possibly corresponds to TRBD2 (5 bases). V gave up 4 bases and J gave up 3 bases, with 7 bases separating them. CDR1 and CDR2 from the germline V gene are SGHTA and FQGNSA. This CDR3 spans 13 amino acids. In DNA, the CDR3 is TGTGCCAGCAGCTCGGACTTCTACAATGAGCAGTTCTTC. Protein product: CASSSDFYNEQFF.

V and J are TRBV10-3 and TRBJ1-2; D gene unclear. CDR1 is ENHRY and CDR2 is SYGVKD in the germline V gene. The length of the CDR3 is 13 residues. Trimming stripped 6 bases from V and 4 bases from J, with 12 bases between. CDR3 bases: TGTGCCATCAGAGGGCAGGAGGTCTATGGCTACACCTTC. Translation: CAIRGQEVYGYTF.

This clonotype was seen more than once but under ten times. The rearrangement joins TRBV12-3 or TRBV12-4 to TRBJ2-7, with 9 bases lining up with TRBD1. V was pared by 5 bases and J by 4 bases, with 9 bases of the junction left unmatched. The CDR3 spans 15 residues. CDR3 bases: TGTGCCAGCAGTCTCCTCCGGGACAGGGAATACGAGCAGTACTTC. It codes for CASSLLRDREYEQYF.

This chain links TRBV6-5 with TRBJ2-6; TRBD2 is a possible D gene (6 bases). The CDR3 consists of 15 residues. Trimming pared 3 bases from V and 3 bases from J, leaving 9 bases between. The germline CDR1 and CDR2 sequences are MNHEY and SVGAGI. CDR3 in amino acids: CASSYWRGGANVLTF. The CDR3 DNA sequence: TGTGCCAGCAGTTATTGGAGGGGTGGGGCCAACGTCCTGACTTTC.

The chain links TRBV29-1 to TRBJ1-1; TRBD1 matches at 9 bases. CDR1 is SQVTM, CDR2 ANQGSEA, per germline. The CDR3 extends over 14 amino acids. With 7 bases clipped from V and 0 bases from J, the junction kept 6 bases outside the gene matches. The CDR3 bases are TGCAGCGCAGAAGGGGACAGGGTGAACACTGAAGCTTTCTTT. Encoded protein: CSAEGDRVNTEAFF.

Remarks on this clonotype: A much larger clone is a single base away; this may be a read error. The chain links TRBV7-2 to TRBJ2-5, with D possibly being TRBD1 or TRBD2 (5 bases each). Germline V lookup: CDR1 SGHTA, CDR2 FQGNSA. CDR3 length: 16 amino acids. The CDR3 here is CANSLGNRDLQETQYF. CDR3 bases: TGTGCCAACAGCTTAGGAAACCGGGACCTACAAGAGACCCAGTACTTC.

The genes are TRBV7-6 and TRBJ2-7, with 12 bases identical to TRBD2. The CDR3 has 15 amino acids. V dropped 4 bases and J dropped 7; count of bases not matched to a gene: 8. Germline loops: CDR1 SGHVS, CDR2 FNYEAQ. In DNA form, the CDR3 reads TGTGCCAGCAGCTCACTCGGACTAGCGGGGTTTGAGCAGTACTTC. Translating gives CASSSLGLAGFEQYF.